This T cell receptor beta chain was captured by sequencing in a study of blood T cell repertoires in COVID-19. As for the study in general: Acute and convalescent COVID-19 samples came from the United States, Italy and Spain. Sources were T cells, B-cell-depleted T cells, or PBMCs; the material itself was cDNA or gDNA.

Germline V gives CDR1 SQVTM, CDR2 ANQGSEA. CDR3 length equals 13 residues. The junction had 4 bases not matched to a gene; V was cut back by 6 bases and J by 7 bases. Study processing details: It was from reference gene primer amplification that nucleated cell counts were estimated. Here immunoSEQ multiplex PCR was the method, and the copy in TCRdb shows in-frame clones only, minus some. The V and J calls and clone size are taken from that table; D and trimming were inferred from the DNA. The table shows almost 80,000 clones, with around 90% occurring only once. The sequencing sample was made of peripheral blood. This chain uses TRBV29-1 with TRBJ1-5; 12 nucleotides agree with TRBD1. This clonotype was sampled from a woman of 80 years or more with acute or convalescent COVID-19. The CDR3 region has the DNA TGCAGCGTGGGACAGGGGGCAGGGCAGCCCCAGCATTTT. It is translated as CSVGQGAGQPQHF.